Described below is a single T cell receptor (beta chain) sequence and its context. The data originate from a study of blood T cell repertoires in COVID-19. Overall study: Sites in the United States, Italy and Spain provided acute and convalescent COVID-19 samples. The analysed material was cDNA or gDNA that came from T cells, B-cell-depleted T cells, or PBMCs.

Per the original methods: Amplifying reference gene primers gave estimates of nucleated cell counts. TCRdb's copy holds only in-frame clones and misses some; the assay was immunoSEQ multiplex PCR. The D gene and trimming were derived from the DNA, and the V and J assignments and clone size from that table. The sample holds approximately 270,000 clones; approximately 85% are singletons and the top ten take approximately 11%. The specimen sequenced was peripheral blood. The receptor was isolated from a woman in her 70s with acute or convalescent COVID-19.

CDR3 sequence: CASSLGTSRETQYF. In nucleotides, the CDR3 is TGTGCCAGCAGCTTAGGGACTAGTAGAGAGACCCAGTACTTC. The chain links TRBV11-2 to TRBJ2-5; 7 bases fit TRBD2. V shed 1 base and J 4 bases; nucleotides not matched to a gene: 3. The germline V gene has CDR1 SGHAT and CDR2 FQNNGV. The CDR3 runs 14 residues.